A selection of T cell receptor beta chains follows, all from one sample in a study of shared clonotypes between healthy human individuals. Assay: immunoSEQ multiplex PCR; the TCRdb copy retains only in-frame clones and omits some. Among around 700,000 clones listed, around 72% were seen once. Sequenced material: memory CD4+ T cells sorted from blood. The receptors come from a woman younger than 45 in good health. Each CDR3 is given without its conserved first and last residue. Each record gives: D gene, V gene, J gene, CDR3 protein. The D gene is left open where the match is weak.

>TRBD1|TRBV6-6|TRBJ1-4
ASTTQGGNEKLF
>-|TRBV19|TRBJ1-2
ASTRRRDESYGYT
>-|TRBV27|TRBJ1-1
ASSDRSGYDTEAF
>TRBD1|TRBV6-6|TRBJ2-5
ASRQQGQTSQY
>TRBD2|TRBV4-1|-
ASSHDLPGLAGGPIEQY
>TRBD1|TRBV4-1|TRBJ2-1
ASSRGQGVGEQF
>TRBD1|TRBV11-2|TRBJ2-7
ASSLMGQVSYEQY
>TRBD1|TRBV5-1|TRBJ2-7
ASSSGTGYSYEQY
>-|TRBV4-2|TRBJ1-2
ASSQPTGGYT
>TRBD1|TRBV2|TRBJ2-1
ASMRTGTLYNEQF
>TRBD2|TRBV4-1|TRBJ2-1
ASSQDFVASGENEQF
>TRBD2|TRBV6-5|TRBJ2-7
ASSEGGIYEQY
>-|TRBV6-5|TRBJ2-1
ASSYRASYNEQF
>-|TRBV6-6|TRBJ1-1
ASSYSYSSNTEAF
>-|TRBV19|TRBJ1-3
ASTTQGSGNTIY
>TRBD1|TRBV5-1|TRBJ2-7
ASSLVGDSSYEQY
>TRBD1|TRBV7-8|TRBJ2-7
ASSRNTGTGLSYEQY
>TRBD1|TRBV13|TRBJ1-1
ASTWGWGQTNTEAF
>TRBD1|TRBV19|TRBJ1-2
ASSAGQGRGLSYGYT
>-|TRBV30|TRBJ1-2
AWTRVLDYGYT
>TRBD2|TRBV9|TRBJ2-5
ASSVGVAGQTQY
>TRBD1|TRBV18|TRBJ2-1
ASAPGTGNEQF
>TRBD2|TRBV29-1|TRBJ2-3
SAGTSGSYADTQY
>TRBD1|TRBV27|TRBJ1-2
ASSEGGDYGYT
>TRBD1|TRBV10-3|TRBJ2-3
AISERGQGPRDTQY
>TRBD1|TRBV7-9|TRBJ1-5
ASSPGQGSGQPQH
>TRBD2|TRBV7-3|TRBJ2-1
ASSLRGLAGVNEQF
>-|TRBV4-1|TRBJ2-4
ASSRGGPGNIQY
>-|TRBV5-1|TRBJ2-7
ASSSRLASAAYEQY
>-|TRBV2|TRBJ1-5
ASRIRDIPNQPQH
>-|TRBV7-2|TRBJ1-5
ASSLKTGQPQH
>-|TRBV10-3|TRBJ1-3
AISESRGALGNTIY